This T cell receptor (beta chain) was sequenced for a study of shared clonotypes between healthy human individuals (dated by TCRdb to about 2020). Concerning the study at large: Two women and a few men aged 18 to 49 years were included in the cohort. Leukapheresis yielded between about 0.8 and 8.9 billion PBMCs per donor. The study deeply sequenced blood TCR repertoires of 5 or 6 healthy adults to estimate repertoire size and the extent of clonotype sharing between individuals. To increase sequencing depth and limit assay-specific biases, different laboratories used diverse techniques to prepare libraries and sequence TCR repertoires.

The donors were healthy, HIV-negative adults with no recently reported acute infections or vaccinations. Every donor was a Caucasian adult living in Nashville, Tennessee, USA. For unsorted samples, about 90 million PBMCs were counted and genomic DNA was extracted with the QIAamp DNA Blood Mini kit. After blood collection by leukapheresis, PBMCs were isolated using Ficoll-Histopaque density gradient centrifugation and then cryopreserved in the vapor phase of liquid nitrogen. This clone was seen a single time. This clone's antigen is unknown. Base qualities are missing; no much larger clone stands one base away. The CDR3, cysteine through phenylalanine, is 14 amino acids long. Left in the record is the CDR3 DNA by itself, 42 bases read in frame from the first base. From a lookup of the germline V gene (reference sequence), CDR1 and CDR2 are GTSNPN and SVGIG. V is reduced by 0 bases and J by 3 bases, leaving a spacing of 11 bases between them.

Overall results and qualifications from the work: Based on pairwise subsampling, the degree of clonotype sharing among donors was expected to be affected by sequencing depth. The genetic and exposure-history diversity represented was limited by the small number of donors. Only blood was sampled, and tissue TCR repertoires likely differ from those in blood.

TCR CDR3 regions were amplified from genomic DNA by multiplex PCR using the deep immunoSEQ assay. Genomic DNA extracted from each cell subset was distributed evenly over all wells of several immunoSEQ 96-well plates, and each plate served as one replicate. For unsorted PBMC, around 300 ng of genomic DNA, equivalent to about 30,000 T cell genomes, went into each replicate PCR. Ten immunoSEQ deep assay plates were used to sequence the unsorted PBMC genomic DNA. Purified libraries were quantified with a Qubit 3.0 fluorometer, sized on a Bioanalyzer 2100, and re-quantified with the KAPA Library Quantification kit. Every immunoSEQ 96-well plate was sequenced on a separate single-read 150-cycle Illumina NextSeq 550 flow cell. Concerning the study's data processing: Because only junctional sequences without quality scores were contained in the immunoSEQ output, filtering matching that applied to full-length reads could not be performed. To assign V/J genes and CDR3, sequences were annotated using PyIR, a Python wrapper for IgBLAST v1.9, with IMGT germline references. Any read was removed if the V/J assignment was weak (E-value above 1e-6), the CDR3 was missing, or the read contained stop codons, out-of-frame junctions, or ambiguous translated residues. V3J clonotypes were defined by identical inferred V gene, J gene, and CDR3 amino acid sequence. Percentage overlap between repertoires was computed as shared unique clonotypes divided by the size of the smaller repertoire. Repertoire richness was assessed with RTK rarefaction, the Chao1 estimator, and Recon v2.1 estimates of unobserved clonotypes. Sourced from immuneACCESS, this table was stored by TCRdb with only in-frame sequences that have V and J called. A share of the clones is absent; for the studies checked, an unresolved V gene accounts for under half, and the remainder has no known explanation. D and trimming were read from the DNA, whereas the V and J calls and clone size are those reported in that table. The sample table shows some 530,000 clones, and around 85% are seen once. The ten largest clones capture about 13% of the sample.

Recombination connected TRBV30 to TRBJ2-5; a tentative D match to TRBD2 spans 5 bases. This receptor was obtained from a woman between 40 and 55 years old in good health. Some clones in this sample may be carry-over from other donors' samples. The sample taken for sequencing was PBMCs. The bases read TGTGCCTGGAGTGTAGAGGGCCTCAAAGAGACCCAGTACTTC. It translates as CAWSVEGLKETQYF.